Below are 31 T cell receptor beta chains sequenced from a single sample in a study of OX40 agonist ivuxolimab in advanced cancers. Profiled with immunoSEQ multiplex PCR; TCRdb holds only in-frame clones, not every one. The sample lists 41,000 or so clones, 70% to 90% occurring once. Sequencing was performed on CD4+ or CD8+ T cells sorted from blood, taken in a trial of the OX40 agonist ivuxolimab. Receptors were obtained from an adult with an advanced solid tumor such as melanoma, head and neck, liver or kidney cancer.

The genes are TRBV14 and TRBJ2-1; 13 bases align to TRBD2. The J segment lost 12 bases and the V segment lost 6 bases, leaving 11 bases of the junction unmatched. The germline V gene encodes CDR1 SGHDN and CDR2 FVKESK. The CDR3 spans 15 residues. Here the CDR3 reads CASRQNGLAGVRQFF. Written as DNA, the CDR3 is TGTGCCAGCAGGCAAAACGGACTAGCGGGAGTCAGGCAGTTCTTC.

The V and J genes are TRBV5-5 and TRBJ1-3; D call uncertain. The germline V and J ends were trimmed by 0 bases and 0 bases, with 7 bases remaining between them. The CDR3 has 15 residues. The germline V gene has CDR1 SGHKS and CDR2 YYEKEE (reference sequence). Here the CDR3 reads CASSLVLYSGNTIYF. The CDR3 nucleotides read TGTGCCAGCAGCTTGGTACTTTACTCTGGAAACACCATATATTTT.

The genes are TRBV7-2 and TRBJ2-7; TRBD2 agrees at 10 bases. The CDR3 runs 16 residues. Trimming removed 4 bases from V and 2 bases from J; junction bases left unmatched: 8. Germline V gene lookup returns CDR1 SGHTA and CDR2 FQGNSA. CDR3 sequence reads: CASSSWTSGNTYEQYF. The DNA for the CDR3 is TGTGCCAGCAGCTCCTGGACTAGCGGCAACACCTACGAGCAGTACTTC.

The rearrangement joins TRBV6-6 to TRBJ1-5; no reliable D call. The ends were cut back, 5 bases at V and 7 bases at J, with 18 bases in the middle. The CDR3 contains 15 residues. Germline V CDR1 and CDR2: MNHNY, SVGAGI (reference sequence). CDR3 loop: CASSPYSGLGQPQHF. CDR3 in DNA: TGTGCCAGCAGTCCCTACTCCGGGCTTGGACAGCCCCAGCATTTT.

The V and J genes are TRBV5-1 and TRBJ1-3; tentatively, D is TRBD1 (6 bases). CDR3 length: 14 residues. Deletions cut 5 bases from V and 0 bases from J, with 9 bases between. CDR1 SGHRS and CDR2 YFSETQ come from the germline V gene. The CDR3 nucleotides are TGCGCCAGCAGAGGACAGTACTCTGGAAACACCATATATTTT. It specifies CASRGQYSGNTIYF.

This clone came up once. The CDR3 bases are TGTGCCAGCAGCATAATACAGGGTGCTAATGAAAAACTGTTTTTT. Its translation: CASSIIQGANEKLFF. This chain uses TRBV21-1 with TRBJ1-4; TRBD1, the table's D call, was not compared with the DNA. TRBV21-1 has pseudogene status. The CDR3 runs to 15 residues.

The V call is TRBV14, the J call TRBJ1-2; possibly TRBD1 for D (5 bases). Germline V gives CDR1 SGHDN, CDR2 FVKESK. The CDR3 contains 12 residues. Between the trimmed V and J ends, which lost 2 bases and 8 bases, there was a span of 9 bases. CDR3 region: CASSQSGMGYTF. Written as DNA, the CDR3 is TGTGCCAGCAGCCAATCAGGGATGGGCTACACCTTC.

A few counts support this clone. The chain links TRBV5-4 to TRBJ1-2; D not certain. The CDR3 has 13 residues. In germline, CDR1 is SGHNT, CDR2 YYREEE (reference sequence). V dropped 1 base and J dropped 1 base, with 5 bases sitting between them. CDR3 sequence reads: CASSLLNNYGYTF. In nucleotides, the CDR3 is TGTGCCAGCAGCTTGTTGAATAACTATGGCTACACCTTC.

This chain connects TRBV5-4 to TRBJ1-1; D may be TRBD1 (6 bases). The CDR3 is 14 amino acids. Trimming pared 5 bases from V and 4 bases from J, leaving 15 bases between. Per germline, CDR1 SGHNT and CDR2 YYREEE (reference sequence). As DNA, the CDR3 is TGTGCCAGCAGACCGGGGGGCCTGACCACTGAAGCTTTCTTT. Its translation: CASRPGGLTTEAFF.

The chain recombines TRBV2 with TRBJ1-1; TRBD1 agrees at 9 bases. The V and J ends lost 6 bases and 5 bases, in that order; junction bases with no gene match: 4. The CDR3 loop spans 13 amino acids. Germline lookup yields CDR1 SNHLY and CDR2 FYNNEI. DNA for the CDR3: TGTGCCAGCAGCAAGACAGGGGGGACTGAAGCTTTCTTT. As protein: CASSKTGGTEAFF.

The V and J genes are TRBV7-9 and TRBJ2-3, with 16 positions matching TRBD2. CDR1 and CDR2 from the germline V gene are SEHNR and FQNEAQ (reference sequence). J lost 5 bases, V lost 4 bases, and 6 bases had no gene match. The CDR3 spans 17 residues. The CDR3 region has the DNA TGTGCCAGCAGCTCCGGGACTAGCGGGGGGGCAGGAGATACGCAGTATTTT. This codes for CASSSGTSGGAGDTQYF.

This clone was seen once. The rearrangement joins TRBV7-2 to TRBJ2-1; maybe TRBD2 (6 bases). The germline V and J ends were trimmed by 7 bases and 6 bases, with 16 bases remaining between them. The CDR3 consists of 14 residues. CDR1 is SGHTA, CDR2 FQGNSA, per germline. This CDR3 is CASTKGPGGNEQFF. Written as DNA, the CDR3 is TGTGCCAGCACGAAGGGCCCCGGGGGCAATGAGCAGTTCTTC.

V gene TRBV29-1 combines with J gene TRBJ1-2; D is uncertain. The V end lost 3 bases, the J end lost 0 bases, and 5 bases lay between the germline ends. Germline V gene lookup returns CDR1 SQVTM and CDR2 ANQGSEA. The CDR3 extends over 12 amino acids. CDR3 loop: CSVDNANYGYTF. CDR3 nucleotide sequence: TGCAGCGTTGATAACGCTAACTATGGCTACACCTTC. The complete variable domain, with remaining parts taken from reference TRBV29-1 and TRBJ1-2, reads SAVISQKPSRDICQRGTSLTIQCQVDSQVTMMFWYRQQPGQSLTLIATANQGSEATYESGFVIDKFPISRPNLTFSTLTVSNMSPEDSSIYLCSVDNANYGYTFGSGTRLTVV.

V usage is TRBV6-1 and J usage is TRBJ2-7; D might be TRBD1 or TRBD2, each matching 6 bases. The CDR3 has 15 residues. V lost 9 bases to trimming and J lost 0 bases, with 18 bases between them. Germline V gene data show CDR1 as MNHNS and CDR2 as SASEGT. Written as DNA, the CDR3 is TGTGCCAGTCGAAGGGGGGTCCAGAGCTCCTACGAGCAGTACTTC. It specifies CASRRGVQSSYEQYF.

The gene calls are TRBV30 and TRBJ2-3; 8 bases fit TRBD2. From germline, CDR1 is GTSNPN and CDR2 SVGIG (reference sequence). This CDR3 has 14 amino acids. The CDR3 bases are TGTGCTTGGGGGGCCAGCGGGAGCTCCATTTCTCAGTATTTT. Its protein product is CAWGASGSSISQYF.

This clone was seen just once. For the CDR3, the DNA is TGTGCCAGCAGACCGGGCCCCGAGGGCGACGAGCAGTACTTC. It translates to CASRPGPEGDEQYF. This chain links TRBV6-1 with TRBJ2-7; the D gene is possibly TRBD2 (5 bases). The CDR3 is made up of 14 amino acids. Trimming left V 6 bases short and J 5 bases short, with 17 bases between. Germline CDR1 reads MNHNS; CDR2 reads SASEGT.

The J gene is TRBJ1-2, the V gene TRBV20-1; D is ambiguous. The CDR3 length is 11 residues. From germline, CDR1 is DFQATT and CDR2 SNEGSKA (reference sequence). Trimming took off 8 bases at V and 5 bases at J, with 12 bases between the two ends. CDR3 nucleotide sequence: TGCAGTACCACAGAAAATTATGGCTACACCTTC. Protein product: CSTTENYGYTF.

The chain uses TRBV27 and TRBJ1-2; a possible D gene is TRBD1 (5 bases). This CDR3 comprises 13 residues. Trimming took 3 bases from V and 8 from J, leaving 13 bases between them. CDR1 MNHEY and CDR2 SMNVEV come from the germline V gene (reference sequence). CDR3 residues: CASSFGLAGGYTF. CDR3 DNA: TGTGCCAGCAGTTTTGGATTAGCAGGGGGCTACACCTTC.

The chain links TRBV9 to TRBJ2-7; 9 nucleotides align to TRBD1. Germline V lookup: CDR1 SGDLS, CDR2 YYNGEE. Losses at the gene ends were 3 bases for V and 3 bases for J; bases not matched to a gene: 10. The CDR3 is 16 residues long. The CDR3 DNA sequence: TGTGCCAGCAGCGCTGGGGGGGGACAGGGTGTCTACGAGCAGTACTTC. Its translation is CASSAGGGQGVYEQYF.

The chain is built from TRBV5-1 and TRBJ1-6; possible D gene TRBD1, 6 bases. V lost 4 bases and J 8 bases, leaving 10 bases between the germline ends. Germline CDR1 and CDR2: SGHRS and YFSETQ. The CDR3 runs to 13 residues. CDR3 protein: CASSPRGDSPLHF. In nucleotides, the CDR3 is TGCGCCAGCAGCCCCAGGGGTGATTCACCCCTCCACTTT.

This clone came up once. The chain joins TRBV6-5 to TRBJ2-7; possibly TRBD1 for D (6 bases). Germline lookup yields CDR1 MNHEY and CDR2 SVGAGI. The CDR3 is 14 residues long. V lost 6 bases, J lost 1 base, and 13 bases lay in between. The CDR3 sequence is CASRNPGESYEQYF. CDR3 in DNA: TGTGCCAGCAGAAACCCAGGGGAGTCCTACGAGCAGTACTTC.

The gene calls are TRBV19 and TRBJ1-3, with 7 bases fitting TRBD1. The CDR3 sequence is 15 residues long. Germline V gives CDR1 LNHDA, CDR2 SQIVND (reference sequence). Trimming removed 10 bases from V and 0 bases from J; junction bases left unmatched: 9. The CDR3 region is CATIGWTGSGNTIYF. The CDR3 DNA is TGTGCCACTATTGGGTGGACAGGCTCTGGAAACACCATATATTTT.

The chain carries TRBV5-4 and TRBJ1-2; unclear D gene. V was cut by 5 bases and J by 4 bases, with 12 bases left in between. Germline V lookup: CDR1 SGHNT, CDR2 YYREEE (reference sequence). The CDR3 totals 13 residues. In DNA, the CDR3 is TGTGCCAGCAGGTATATAGGCAGCTATGGCTACACCTTC. Its protein product is CASRYIGSYGYTF.

This sequence joins TRBV28 and TRBJ1-1, with D possibly matching TRBD1 (6 bases). Trimming took 7 bases from V and 5 from J, leaving 14 bases between them. Germline V gene lookup returns CDR1 MDHEN and CDR2 SYDVKM. The CDR3 has 13 amino acids. The CDR3 DNA sequence: TGTGCCAGCAAAAAATCCCAGGGGACTGAAGCTTTCTTT. Amino acid sequence: CASKKSQGTEAFF. The full variable domain, in which reference TRBV28 and TRBJ1-1 provide the parts outside the CDR3, is DVKVTQSSRYLVKRTGEKVFLECVQDMDHENMFWYRQDPGLGLRLIYFSYDVKMKEKGDIPEGYSVSREKKERFSLILESASTNQTSMYLCASKKSQGTEAFFGQGTRLTVV.

In regard to this clone: The same CDR3 can be traced to other DNA sequences in this sample. The chain joins TRBV7-2 to TRBJ2-2, with 7 nucleotides matching TRBD1. The CDR3 has 15 residues. Losses at the gene ends were 4 bases for V and 2 bases for J; bases not matched to a gene: 4. Germline V gene lookup returns CDR1 SGHTA and CDR2 FQGNSA. CDR3 protein: CASSSRQGNTGELFF. The CDR3 region has the DNA TGTGCCAGCAGCTCCCGACAGGGTAACACCGGGGAGCTGTTTTTT. The variable domain in full, completed from reference TRBV7-2 and TRBJ2-2, reads GAGVSQSPSNKVTEKGKDVELRCDPISGHTALYWYRQSLGQGLEFLIYFQGNSAPDKSGLPSDRFSAERTGGSVSTLTIQRTQQEDSAVYLCASSSRQGNTGELFFGEGSRLTVL.

As regards this clone: The germline gene is not matched at one end of the junction; a read error may be the cause. The chain has TRBV2 and TRBJ1-5; no definite D call. Germline V gene sequence: CDR1 SNHLY, CDR2 FYNNEI. The CDR3 totals 15 residues. Here the CDR3 reads CAGSEGQRSNQPQHF. DNA for the CDR3: TGTGCCGGCAGTGAAGGGCAGAGAAGCAATCAGCCCCAGCATTTT.

The V and J genes are TRBV9 and TRBJ1-1; D is unresolved. CDR1 and CDR2 from the germline V gene are SGDLS and YYNGEE. The CDR3 covers 14 residues. Trimming removed 4 bases at V and 6 bases at J, with 16 bases between. The CDR3 sequence is CASSPPQFGSEAFF. CDR3 DNA sequence: TGTGCCAGCAGCCCCCCACAGTTCGGATCTGAAGCTTTCTTT.

The genes are TRBV6-6 and TRBJ2-3; 7 bases map to TRBD1. There are 15 residues in the CDR3. Germline CDR1 reads MNHNY; CDR2 reads SVGAGI (reference sequence). The junction had 5 bases not matched to a gene; V was cut back by 5 bases and J by 0 bases. CDR3 nucleotide sequence: TGTGCCAGCAGTGGGGGACAGAGGAGCACAGATACGCAGTATTTT. It codes for CASSGGQRSTDTQYF.

The chain joins TRBV10-3 to TRBJ1-1, with TRBD1 matching 8 bases. Germline V lookup: CDR1 ENHRY, CDR2 SYGVKD. V lost 1 base and J lost 2; bases outside the gene matches: 12. CDR3 length equals 18 residues. For the CDR3, the DNA is TGTGCCATCAGTGAGTTAGGGACAGGCATCGGACGAAACACTGAAGCTTTCTTT. It encodes CAISELGTGIGRNTEAFF.

The V and J genes are TRBV5-1 and TRBJ2-1; 9 bases fit TRBD1. The V gene's germline CDR1 is SGHRS and CDR2 YFSETQ. The CDR3 consists of 14 residues. J gave up 5 bases and V 6 bases, and 6 bases lay outside the gene matches. CDR3 bases: TGCGCCAGCACCACCGGGACAGGGAACAATGAGCAGTTCTTC. Protein product: CASTTGTGNNEQFF.

The V gene is TRBV7-9, the J gene TRBJ1-1; D is perhaps TRBD1 (5 bases). Trimming removed 2 bases from V and 4 bases from J, with 11 bases in between. The CDR3 loop spans 14 amino acids. Germline V gene data show CDR1 as SEHNR and CDR2 as FQNEAQ (reference sequence). The CDR3 nucleotides read TGTGCCAGCAGCTTAAAGGGGACCCTCACTGAAGCTTTCTTT. Its translation is CASSLKGTLTEAFF.